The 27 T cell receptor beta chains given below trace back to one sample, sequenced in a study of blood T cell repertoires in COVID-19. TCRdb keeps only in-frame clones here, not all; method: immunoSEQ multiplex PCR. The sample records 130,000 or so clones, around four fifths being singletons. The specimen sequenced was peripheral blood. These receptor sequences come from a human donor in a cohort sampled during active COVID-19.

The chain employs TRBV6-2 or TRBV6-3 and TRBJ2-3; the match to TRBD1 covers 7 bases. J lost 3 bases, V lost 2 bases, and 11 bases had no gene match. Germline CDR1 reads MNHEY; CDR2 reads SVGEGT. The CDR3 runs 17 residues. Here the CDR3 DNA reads TGTGCCAGCAGTTACGAGATCGAGGGGGCGTTTACAGATACGCAGTATTTT. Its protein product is CASSYEIEGAFTDTQYF.

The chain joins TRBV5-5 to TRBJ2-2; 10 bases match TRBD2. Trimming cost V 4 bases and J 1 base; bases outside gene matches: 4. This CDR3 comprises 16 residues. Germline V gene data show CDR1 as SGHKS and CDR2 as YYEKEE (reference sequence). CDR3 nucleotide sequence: TGTGCCAGCAGCCCCGGACTAGCGGAGAACACCGGGGAGCTGTTTTTT. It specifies CASSPGLAENTGELFF.

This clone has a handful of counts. The CDR3 is CASSLRTDQRSSYNSPLHF. The CDR3 DNA is TGCGCCAGCAGCCTTAGGACAGATCAAAGGAGCTCCTATAATTCACCCCTCCACTTT. V usage is TRBV4-1 and J usage is TRBJ1-6; perhaps TRBD1 as D (6 bases). V shed 4 bases and J shed 0 bases, with 19 bases lying between them. The CDR3 extends over 19 amino acids. Germline-derived CDR1 and CDR2 are MGHRA and YSYEKL.

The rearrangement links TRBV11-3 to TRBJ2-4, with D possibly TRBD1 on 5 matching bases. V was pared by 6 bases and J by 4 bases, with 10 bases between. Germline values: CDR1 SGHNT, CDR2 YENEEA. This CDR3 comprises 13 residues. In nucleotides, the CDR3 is TGTGCCAGCAGTACAGGCGGAAAAAACATTCAGTACTTC. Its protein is CASSTGGKNIQYF.

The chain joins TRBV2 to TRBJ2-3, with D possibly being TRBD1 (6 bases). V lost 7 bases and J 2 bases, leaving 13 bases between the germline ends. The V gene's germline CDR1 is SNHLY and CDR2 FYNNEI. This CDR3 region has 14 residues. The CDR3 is CASNPTGFTDTQYF. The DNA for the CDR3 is TGTGCCAGCAACCCGACAGGCTTCACAGATACGCAGTATTTT. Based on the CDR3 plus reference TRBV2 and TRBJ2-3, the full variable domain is EPEVTQTPSHQVTQMGQEVILRCVPISNHLYFYWYRQILGQKVEFLVSFYNNEISEKSEIFDDQFSVERPDGSNFTLKIRSTKLEDSAMYFCASNPTGFTDTQYFGPGTRLTVL.

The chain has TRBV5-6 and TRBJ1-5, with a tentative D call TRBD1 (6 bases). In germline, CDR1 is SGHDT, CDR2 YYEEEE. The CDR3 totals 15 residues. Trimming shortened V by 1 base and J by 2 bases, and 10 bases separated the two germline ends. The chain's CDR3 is CASSLMSGGNQPQHF. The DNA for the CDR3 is TGTGCCAGCAGCTTGATGTCAGGGGGCAATCAGCCCCAGCATTTT.

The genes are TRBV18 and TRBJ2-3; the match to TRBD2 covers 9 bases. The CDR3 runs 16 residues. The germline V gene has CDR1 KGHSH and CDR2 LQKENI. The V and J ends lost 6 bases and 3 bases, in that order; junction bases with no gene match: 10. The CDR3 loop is CASSQGFSGGTDTQYF. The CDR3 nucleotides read TGTGCCAGCTCCCAAGGATTCAGCGGGGGGACAGATACGCAGTATTTT.

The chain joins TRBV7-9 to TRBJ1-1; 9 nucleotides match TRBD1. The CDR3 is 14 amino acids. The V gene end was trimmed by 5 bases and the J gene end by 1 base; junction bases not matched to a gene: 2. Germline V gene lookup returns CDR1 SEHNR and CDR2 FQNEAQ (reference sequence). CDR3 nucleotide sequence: TGTGCCAGCAGCAAGGACAGGGGGAACACTGAAGCTTTCTTT. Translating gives CASSKDRGNTEAFF.

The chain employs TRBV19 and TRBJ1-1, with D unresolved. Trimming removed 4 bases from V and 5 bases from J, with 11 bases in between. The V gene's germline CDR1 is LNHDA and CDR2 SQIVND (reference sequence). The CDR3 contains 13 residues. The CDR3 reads CASSRFQETEAFF. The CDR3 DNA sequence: TGTGCCAGTAGTAGGTTCCAGGAAACTGAAGCTTTCTTT.

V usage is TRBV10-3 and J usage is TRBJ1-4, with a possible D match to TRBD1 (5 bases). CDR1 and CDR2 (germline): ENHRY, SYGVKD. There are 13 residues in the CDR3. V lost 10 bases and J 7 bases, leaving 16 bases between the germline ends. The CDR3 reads CATTSGGREKLFF. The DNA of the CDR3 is TGTGCCACCACAAGCGGGGGACGTGAAAAACTGTTTTTT.

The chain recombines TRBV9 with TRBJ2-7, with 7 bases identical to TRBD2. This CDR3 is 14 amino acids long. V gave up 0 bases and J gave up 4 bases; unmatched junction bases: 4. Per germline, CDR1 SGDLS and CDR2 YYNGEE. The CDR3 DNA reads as TGTGCCAGCAGCGTAGGGATTAGCGGGTACGAGCAGTACTTC. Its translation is CASSVGISGYEQYF.

The CDR3 sequence: CASTERDSVTDTQYF. CDR3 in DNA: TGTGCCAGTACAGAGAGGGACTCCGTAACAGATACGCAGTATTTT. The genes are TRBV19 and TRBJ2-3; a possible D gene is TRBD2 (6 bases). Germline CDR1 reads LNHDA; CDR2 reads SQIVND (reference sequence). V was clipped by 7 bases and J by 3 bases, with 17 bases between them. The CDR3 has 15 amino acids.

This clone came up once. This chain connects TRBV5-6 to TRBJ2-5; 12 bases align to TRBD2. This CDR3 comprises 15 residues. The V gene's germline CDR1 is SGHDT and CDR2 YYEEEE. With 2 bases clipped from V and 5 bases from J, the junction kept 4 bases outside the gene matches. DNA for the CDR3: TGTGCCAGCAGCTTCACTAGCGGGGGGCGGGAGACCCAGTACTTC. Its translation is CASSFTSGGRETQYF.

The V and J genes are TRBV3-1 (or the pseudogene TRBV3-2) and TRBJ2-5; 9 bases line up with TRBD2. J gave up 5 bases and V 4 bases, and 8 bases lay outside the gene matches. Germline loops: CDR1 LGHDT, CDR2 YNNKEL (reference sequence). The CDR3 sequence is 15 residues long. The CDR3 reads CASSRRGGAGETQYF. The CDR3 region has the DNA TGTGCCAGCAGCCGCCGCGGGGGGGCGGGGGAGACCCAGTACTTC.

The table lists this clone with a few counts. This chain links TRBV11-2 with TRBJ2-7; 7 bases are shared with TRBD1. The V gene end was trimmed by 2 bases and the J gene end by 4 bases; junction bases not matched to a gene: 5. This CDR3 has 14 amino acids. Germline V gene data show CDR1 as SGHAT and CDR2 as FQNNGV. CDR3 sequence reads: CASSLFSGQYEQYF. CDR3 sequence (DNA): TGTGCCAGCAGCTTATTTTCGGGACAGTACGAGCAGTACTTC.

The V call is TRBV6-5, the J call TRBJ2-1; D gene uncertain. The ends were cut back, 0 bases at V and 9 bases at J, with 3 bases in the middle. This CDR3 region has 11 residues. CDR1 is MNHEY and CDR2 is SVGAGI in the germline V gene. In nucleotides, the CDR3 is TGTGCCAGCAGTTACTCTAGTGAGCAGTTCTTC. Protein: CASSYSSEQFF.

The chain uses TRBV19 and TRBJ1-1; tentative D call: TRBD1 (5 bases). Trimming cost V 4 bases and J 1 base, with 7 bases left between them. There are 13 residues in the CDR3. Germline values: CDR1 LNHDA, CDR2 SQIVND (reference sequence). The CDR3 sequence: CASSKTANTEAFF. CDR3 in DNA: TGTGCCAGTAGTAAGACAGCGAACACTGAAGCTTTCTTT.

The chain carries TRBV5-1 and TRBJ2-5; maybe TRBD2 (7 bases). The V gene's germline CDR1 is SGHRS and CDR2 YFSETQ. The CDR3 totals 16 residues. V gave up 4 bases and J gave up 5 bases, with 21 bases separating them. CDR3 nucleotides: TGCGCCAGCAGCCTCCAACTCGGGGGGCCAGGGGAGACCCAGTACTTC. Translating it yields CASSLQLGGPGETQYF.

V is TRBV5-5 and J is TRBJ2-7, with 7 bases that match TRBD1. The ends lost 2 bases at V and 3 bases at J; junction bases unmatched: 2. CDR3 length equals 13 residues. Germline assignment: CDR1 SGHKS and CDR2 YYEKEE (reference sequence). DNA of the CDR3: TGTGCCAGCAGCTTCCCAGGGGGCTACGAGCAGTACTTC. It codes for CASSFPGGYEQYF.

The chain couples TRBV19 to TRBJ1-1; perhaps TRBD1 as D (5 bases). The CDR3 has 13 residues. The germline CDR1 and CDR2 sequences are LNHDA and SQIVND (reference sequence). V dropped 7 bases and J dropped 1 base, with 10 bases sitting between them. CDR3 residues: CASKPTANTEAFF. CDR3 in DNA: TGTGCCAGTAAACCGACAGCGAACACTGAAGCTTTCTTT.

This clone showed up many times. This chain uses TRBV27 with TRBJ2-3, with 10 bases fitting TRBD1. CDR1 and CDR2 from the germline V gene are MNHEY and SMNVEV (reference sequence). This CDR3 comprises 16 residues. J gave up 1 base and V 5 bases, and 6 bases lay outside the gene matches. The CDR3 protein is CASSPSGTGGTDTQYF. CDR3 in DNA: TGTGCCAGCAGTCCGTCCGGGACAGGGGGCACAGATACGCAGTATTTT.

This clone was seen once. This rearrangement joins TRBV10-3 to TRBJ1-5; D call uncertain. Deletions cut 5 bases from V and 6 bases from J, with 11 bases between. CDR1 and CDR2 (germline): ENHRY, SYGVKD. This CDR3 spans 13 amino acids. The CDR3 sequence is CAISPVSGQPQHF. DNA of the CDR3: TGTGCCATCAGTCCCGTCTCCGGTCAGCCCCAGCATTTT.

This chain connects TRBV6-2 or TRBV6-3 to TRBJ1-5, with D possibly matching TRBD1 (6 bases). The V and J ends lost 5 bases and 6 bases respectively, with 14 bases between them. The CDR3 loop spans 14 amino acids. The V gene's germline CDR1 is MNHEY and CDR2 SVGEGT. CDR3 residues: CASSPQGGGQPQHF. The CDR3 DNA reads TGTGCCAGCAGTCCCCAGGGAGGGGGTCAGCCCCAGCATTTT.

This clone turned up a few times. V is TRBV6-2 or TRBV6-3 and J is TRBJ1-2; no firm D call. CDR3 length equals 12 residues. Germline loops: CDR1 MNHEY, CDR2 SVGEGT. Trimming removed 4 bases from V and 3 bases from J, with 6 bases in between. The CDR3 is CASSSLHYGYTF. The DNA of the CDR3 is TGTGCCAGCAGTTCCCTCCACTATGGCTACACCTTC.

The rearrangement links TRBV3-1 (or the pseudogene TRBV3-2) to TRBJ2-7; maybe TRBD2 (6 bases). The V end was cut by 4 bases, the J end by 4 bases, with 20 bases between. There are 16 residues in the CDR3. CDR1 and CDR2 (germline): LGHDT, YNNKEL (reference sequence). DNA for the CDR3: TGTGCCAGCAGCCGGGGCGGGGCATACCTGGGTTACGAGCAGTACTTC. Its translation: CASSRGGAYLGYEQYF.

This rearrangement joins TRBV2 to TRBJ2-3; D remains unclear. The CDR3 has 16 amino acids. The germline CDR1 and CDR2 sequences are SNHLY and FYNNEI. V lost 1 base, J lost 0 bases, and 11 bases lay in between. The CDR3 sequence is CASSEGNSWSTDTQYF. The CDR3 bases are TGTGCCAGCAGTGAAGGGAACAGTTGGAGCACAGATACGCAGTATTTT. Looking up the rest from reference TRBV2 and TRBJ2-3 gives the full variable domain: EPEVTQTPSHQVTQMGQEVILRCVPISNHLYFYWYRQILGQKVEFLVSFYNNEISEKSEIFDDQFSVERPDGSNFTLKIRSTKLEDSAMYFCASSEGNSWSTDTQYFGPGTRLTVL.

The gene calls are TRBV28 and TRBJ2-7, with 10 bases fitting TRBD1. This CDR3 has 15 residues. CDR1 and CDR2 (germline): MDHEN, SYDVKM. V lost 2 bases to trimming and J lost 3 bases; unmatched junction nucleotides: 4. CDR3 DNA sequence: TGTGCCAGCAGTTTACGGGACAGGGGAGACTACGAGCAGTACTTC. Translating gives CASSLRDRGDYEQYF. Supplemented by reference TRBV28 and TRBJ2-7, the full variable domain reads DVKVTQSSRYLVKRTGEKVFLECVQDMDHENMFWYRQDPGLGLRLIYFSYDVKMKEKGDIPEGYSVSREKKERFSLILESASTNQTSMYLCASSLRDRGDYEQYFGPGTRLTVT.